There are a few counts of the clone carrying this TCR beta chain. Its antigen is not identified. The sample belongs to a study of identical twins. Study-wide results and limits: Clonotypes of the beta chain that were abundant in cord blood carried fewer insertions (memory repertoires showed none). Alpha sequences that were out-of-frame and twin-shared showed an excess of low generation probability.

The V gene end was trimmed by 2 bases and the J gene end by 8 bases; junction bases not matched to a gene: 6. CDR3 size: 16 residues. Germline V gives CDR1 LGHDT, CDR2 YNNKEL (reference sequence). Via MiXCR, TCRdb re-called the 5' RACE reads, giving one row per CDR3 protein. This sample has about 660,000 distinct CDR3 sequences, with 8.5% to 9.5% found just once. These data also formed part of another study, on yellow fever vaccine responses in identical twins.

The clonotype was recovered from a woman under 30 in good health. The specimen sequenced was PBMCs. This sequence joins TRBV3-1 and TRBJ2-1; TRBD2 matches 13 bases. CDR3 amino acids: CASSQTSGGAYDEQFF. DNA for the CDR3: TGTGCCAGCAGCCAAACTAGCGGGGGGGCCTATGATGAGCAGTTCTTC.